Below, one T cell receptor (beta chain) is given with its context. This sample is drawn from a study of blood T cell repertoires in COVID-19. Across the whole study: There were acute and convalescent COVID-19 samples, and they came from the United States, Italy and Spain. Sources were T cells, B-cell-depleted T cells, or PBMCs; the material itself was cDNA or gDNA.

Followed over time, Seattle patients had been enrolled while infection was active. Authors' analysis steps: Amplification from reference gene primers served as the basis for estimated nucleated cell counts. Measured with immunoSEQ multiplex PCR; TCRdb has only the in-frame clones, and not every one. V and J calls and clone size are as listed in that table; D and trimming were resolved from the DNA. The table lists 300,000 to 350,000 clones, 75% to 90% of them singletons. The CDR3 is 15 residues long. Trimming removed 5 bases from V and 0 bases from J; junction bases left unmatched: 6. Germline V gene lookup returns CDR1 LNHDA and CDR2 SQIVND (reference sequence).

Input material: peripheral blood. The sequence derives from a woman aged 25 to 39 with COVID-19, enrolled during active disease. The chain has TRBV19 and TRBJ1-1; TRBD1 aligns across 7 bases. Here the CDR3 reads CASSGLGQMNTEAFF. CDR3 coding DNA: TGTGCCAGTAGTGGATTGGGACAGATGAACACTGAAGCTTTCTTT.